Listed here are 26 T cell receptor beta chains from one sample, sequenced in a study of a mutant IDH1 vaccine in newly diagnosed glioma. Data came from immunoSEQ multiplex PCR; TCRdb stores just in-frame clones and leaves some out. The table includes about 48,000 clones, 65% to 80% detected once. Regarding time point: week 35, safety follow-up. The content of each vaccine dose was 300 ug of mutant IDH1 20-mer peptide, and topical imiquimod accompanied it. These receptors have no identified antigens. The sequencing used PBMCs, collected from a glioma patient whose treatment included an IDH1 peptide vaccine. The receptors stem from a middle-aged man with glioma.

The chain combines TRBV4-2 with TRBJ1-2; D not certain. Germline loops: CDR1 LGHNA, CDR2 YNFKEQ. The CDR3 is 17 amino acids. The V gene lost 1 base and the J gene lost 4 bases, with 19 bases spanning the gap. CDR3 coding DNA: TGTGCCAGCAGCCAAGTCCTCTATCCCGCAGGAGTCTATGGCTACACCTTC. Residues: CASSQVLYPAGVYGYTF.

V and J are TRBV4-1 and TRBJ1-2; 7 bases align to TRBD1. V lost 1 base and J lost 4; bases outside the gene matches: 9. Germline values: CDR1 MGHRA, CDR2 YSYEKL. The CDR3 is 16 amino acids. The CDR3 spells CASSQGTDRSFYGYTF. CDR3 sequence (DNA): TGCGCCAGCAGCCAAGGAACGGACAGGAGTTTCTATGGCTACACCTTC.

This chain connects TRBV7-9 to TRBJ1-6; D ambiguous. The CDR3 is made up of 12 amino acids. V was trimmed by 2 bases and J by 10 bases, leaving 6 bases between them. Germline V gives CDR1 SEHNR, CDR2 FQNEAQ (reference sequence). DNA for the CDR3: TGTGCCAGCAGCTTATCGGGGTCACCCCTCCACTTT. This translates into CASSLSGSPLHF.

CDR3 nucleotide sequence: TGTGCCAGCAGTCCGGGTAGGAACATTCAGTACTTC. Translation gives CASSPGRNIQYF. The gene calls are TRBV6-6 and TRBJ2-4; D gene unclear. V lost 5 bases to trimming and J lost 7 bases, with 9 bases between them. Germline V gene lookup returns CDR1 MNHNY and CDR2 SVGAGI (reference sequence). This CDR3 has 12 amino acids.

This clone has just a few counts. The chain recombines TRBV20-1 with TRBJ1-2; D possibly corresponds to TRBD1 (5 bases). Germline CDR1 and CDR2: DFQATT and SNEGSKA (reference sequence). V was pared by 5 bases and J by 5 bases, with 9 bases between. The CDR3 spans 11 residues. The CDR3 spells CSAQGLYGYTF. CDR3 nucleotide sequence: TGCAGTGCTCAGGGATTGTATGGCTACACCTTC.

CDR3 sequence: CASSLGTSGPYEQYF. DNA for the CDR3: TGTGCCAGCAGCTTAGGAACTAGCGGGCCGTACGAGCAGTACTTC. This sequence joins TRBV7-6 and TRBJ2-7, with 9 bases identical to TRBD2. Germline V gene data show CDR1 as SGHVS and CDR2 as FNYEAQ. The CDR3 length is 15 residues. J was trimmed by 4 bases and V by 1 base; bases with no gene match: 5. Drawing the rest from reference TRBV7-6 and TRBJ2-7, the complete variable domain is GAGVSQSPRYKVTKRGQDVALRCDPISGHVSLYWYRQALGQGPEFLTYFNYEAQQDKSGLPNDRFSAERPEGSISTLTIQRTEQRDSAMYRCASSLGTSGPYEQYFGPGTRLTVT.

CDR3 region: CASSSDRVYNSPLHF. For the CDR3, the DNA is TGTGCCAGCAGTTCTGACAGGGTGTATAATTCACCCCTCCACTTT. V is TRBV7-8 and J is TRBJ1-6; 7 positions agree with TRBD1. With V trimmed by 6 bases and J by 4 bases, 6 bases remained unmatched. The germline V gene has CDR1 SGHVS and CDR2 FQNEAQ. The CDR3 totals 15 residues.

J is TRBJ1-1 and V is TRBV9, with D hard to call. V was pared by 0 bases and J by 1 base, with 10 bases between. This CDR3 has 15 residues. Looked up from germline, CDR1 is SGDLS and CDR2 is YYNGEE. The CDR3: CASSVDPQSNTEAFF. CDR3 coding DNA: TGTGCCAGCAGCGTAGATCCACAGTCGAACACTGAAGCTTTCTTT.

Here the CDR3 reads CASSLGPGGYEQYF. The CDR3 nucleotides are TGTGCCAGCAGCTTAGGTCCGGGGGGGTACGAGCAGTACTTC. The chain has TRBV11-3 and TRBJ2-7; 8 nucleotides agree with TRBD2. CDR1 and CDR2 from the germline V gene are SGHNT and YENEEA. The junction had 3 bases not matched to a gene; V was cut back by 1 base and J by 4 bases. The CDR3 sequence is 14 residues long.

The chain links TRBV6-1 to TRBJ1-4, with D possibly matching TRBD1 (5 bases). The CDR3 totals 15 residues. Germline V gene data show CDR1 as MNHNS and CDR2 as SASEGT. V lost 5 bases, J lost 5 bases, and 15 bases lay in between. The CDR3 coding sequence is TGTGCCAGCAGTACCCGTTCGGGGGGGAATGAAAAACTGTTTTTT. Residues: CASSTRSGGNEKLFF.

This chain links TRBV10-2 with TRBJ1-6; 7 nucleotides agree with TRBD1. The V segment lost 7 bases and the J segment 5 bases; nucleotides outside the gene matches: 11. CDR1 and CDR2 (germline): WSHSY, SAAADI. This CDR3 spans 16 amino acids. DNA of the CDR3: TGCGCCAGCAAACGACCCGGGACAGCGAATAATTCACCCCTCCACTTT. Protein: CASKRPGTANNSPLHF.

V gene TRBV5-1 combines with J gene TRBJ1-1, with TRBD1 as a possible D gene (6 bases). V lost 0 bases and J lost 3, with 12 bases in between. The CDR3 covers 15 residues. The germline V gene encodes CDR1 SGHRS and CDR2 YFSETQ. The CDR3 bases are TGCGCCAGCAGCTTGGTAGGAGGGGGGGACACTGAAGCTTTCTTT. Translation gives CASSLVGGGDTEAFF.

The chain is built from TRBV19 and TRBJ1-2; 10 bases fit TRBD1. The germline V gene has CDR1 LNHDA and CDR2 SQIVND (reference sequence). This CDR3 spans 13 amino acids. Trimming cost V 7 bases and J 5 bases; bases outside gene matches: 4. The CDR3 sequence: CASTRDRGYGYTF. CDR3 bases: TGTGCCAGTACCCGGGACAGGGGTTATGGCTACACCTTC. Combining the CDR3 with reference TRBV19 and TRBJ1-2 gives the whole variable domain DGGITQSPKYLFRKEGQNVTLSCEQNLNHDAMYWYRQDPGQGLRLIYYSQIVNDFQKGDIAEGYSVSREKKESFPLTVTSAQKNPTAFYLCASTRDRGYGYTFGSGTRLTVV.

The rearrangement links TRBV2 to TRBJ1-4; no reliable D call. Trimming shortened V by 7 bases and J by 5 bases, and 14 bases separated the two germline ends. The V gene's germline CDR1 is SNHLY and CDR2 FYNNEI. The CDR3 spans 14 residues. The CDR3 region has the DNA TGTGCCAGCACTCTCTCTGGACCCAATGAAAAACTGTTTTTT. Translating it yields CASTLSGPNEKLFF.

The chain carries TRBV7-2 and TRBJ1-1; 7 nucleotides line up with TRBD1. The CDR3 has 15 amino acids. Germline V gives CDR1 SGHTA, CDR2 FQGNSA. The V gene end was trimmed by 2 bases and the J gene end by 11 bases; junction bases not matched to a gene: 14. The CDR3 nucleotides are TGTGCCAGCAGCTTAACTAAGGGGGCCCCCGGGTACGCTTTCTTT. Translation: CASSLTKGAPGYAFF.

For the CDR3, the DNA is TGTGCCAGCAGCCCTAGGGGGACAGGGGGCGAGCAGTACTTC. Amino acids: CASSPRGTGGEQYF. The rearrangement joins TRBV7-6 to TRBJ2-7; 11 bases align to TRBD1. V lost 5 bases, J lost 6 bases, and 6 bases stayed unmatched. The CDR3 is made up of 14 amino acids. The germline CDR1 and CDR2 sequences are SGHVS and FNYEAQ.

The gene calls are TRBV6-1 and TRBJ2-1; the match to TRBD2 covers 7 bases. The CDR3 has 16 amino acids. The ends lost 4 bases at V and 11 bases at J; junction bases unmatched: 17. Germline values: CDR1 MNHNS, CDR2 SASEGT. CDR3 sequence (DNA): TGTGCCAGCAGTGGAGGGTACGGGGGGACTGAACATCAGCAGTTCTTC. Protein: CASSGGYGGTEHQQFF.

V usage is TRBV5-8 and J usage is TRBJ1-4, with 7 bases lining up with TRBD1. V was clipped by 1 base and J by 8 bases; unmatched bases: 5. Germline CDR1 reads SGHTS; CDR2 reads YDEGEE. The CDR3 totals 14 residues. DNA of the CDR3: TGTGCCAGCAGCTTGAAGGGGGCAAGAGAAAAACTGTTTTTT. Encoded protein: CASSLKGAREKLFF.

The chain uses TRBV5-5 and TRBJ1-2; no definite D call. V dropped 0 bases and J dropped 2 bases, with 5 bases sitting between them. This CDR3 comprises 13 residues. Germline V gene sequence: CDR1 SGHKS, CDR2 YYEKEE (reference sequence). The CDR3 spells CASSLVGNYGYTF. Written as DNA, the CDR3 is TGTGCCAGCAGCTTGGTAGGGAACTATGGCTACACCTTC.

This clone appeared a few times. The genes are TRBV7-9 and TRBJ2-3; a weak D match, TRBD1 (6 bases). CDR3 length: 15 residues. The ends were cut back, 4 bases at V and 0 bases at J, with 11 bases in the middle. CDR1 and CDR2 (germline): SEHNR, FQNEAQ (reference sequence). The CDR3 here is CASSSTGSSTDTQYF. The CDR3 region has the DNA TGTGCCAGCAGCTCGACAGGTAGTAGCACAGATACGCAGTATTTT. Combining the CDR3 with reference TRBV7-9 and TRBJ2-3 gives the whole variable domain DTGVSQNPRHKITKRGQNVTFRCDPISEHNRLYWYRQTLGQGPEFLTYFQNEAQLEKSRLLSDRFSAERPKGSFSTLEIQRTEQGDSAMYLCASSSTGSSTDTQYFGPGTRLTVL.

This clone was observed a single time. The rearrangement joins TRBV9 to TRBJ2-2, with 7 bases that match TRBD1. The CDR3 contains 17 residues. The trim removed 3 bases at V and 2 bases at J, leaving 10 bases unmatched. From germline, CDR1 is SGDLS and CDR2 YYNGEE. The CDR3 bases are TGTGCCAGCAGCGCACAGTGGGGGACAGCCAACACCGGGGAGCTGTTTTTT. It codes for CASSAQWGTANTGELFF.

The chain joins TRBV15 to TRBJ1-2; D unresolved. The CDR3 spans 15 residues. Per the germline V gene, CDR1 is LNHNV and CDR2 is YYDKDF (reference sequence). Between the trimmed V and J ends, which lost 5 bases and 4 bases, there was a span of 17 bases. This CDR3 reads CATSPPGWSSYGYTF. As DNA, the CDR3 is TGTGCCACCAGCCCACCGGGTTGGTCGAGCTATGGCTACACCTTC.

The chain is built from TRBV2 and TRBJ2-7; D gene uncertain. Germline V gene sequence: CDR1 SNHLY, CDR2 FYNNEI. The CDR3 has 13 amino acids. V gave up 1 base and J gave up 9 bases, with 13 bases separating them. In DNA form, the CDR3 reads TGTGCCAGCAGTGAAGGGCAGGTGGGATTGCAGTACTTC. Encoded protein: CASSEGQVGLQYF.

This chain joins TRBV7-9 and TRBJ2-5, with D unresolved. Trimming removed 1 base from V and 1 base from J, with 7 bases in between. The CDR3 covers 14 residues. Germline loops: CDR1 SEHNR, CDR2 FQNEAQ (reference sequence). CDR3 sequence reads: CASSLVLAQETQYF. CDR3 bases: TGTGCCAGCAGCTTAGTGTTGGCCCAAGAGACCCAGTACTTC. The full variable domain, completed using reference TRBV7-9 and TRBJ2-5, is DTGVSQNPRHKITKRGQNVTFRCDPISEHNRLYWYRQTLGQGPEFLTYFQNEAQLEKSRLLSDRFSAERPKGSFSTLEIQRTEQGDSAMYLCASSLVLAQETQYFGPGTRLLVL.

The rearrangement uses TRBV4-1 and TRBJ1-3; no definite D call. The CDR3 runs to 14 residues. Per the germline V gene, CDR1 is MGHRA and CDR2 is YSYEKL. Trimming took 5 bases from V and 5 from J, leaving 13 bases between them. The CDR3 coding sequence is TGCGCCAGCAGCGATTCGGGTTTTCGAAACACCATATATTTT. As protein: CASSDSGFRNTIYF.

This chain links TRBV9 with TRBJ2-1; D tentatively reads TRBD1 or TRBD2 (5 bases each). CDR3 length: 16 amino acids. Trimming removed 2 bases at V and 4 bases at J, with 16 bases between. Germline CDR1 reads SGDLS; CDR2 reads YYNGEE. Written as DNA, the CDR3 is TGTGCCAGCAGCGTGACCCAGGGAGTCCATTACAATGAGCAGTTCTTC. This gives the protein CASSVTQGVHYNEQFF.